This TCR beta chain was retrieved from a study of cytomegalovirus exposure and HLA in healthy donors. At the level of the study: HLA-typed donors were the source of 83 million or so unique TCRs, which an early data release held.

Note on this clone: Its antigen is unidentified.

Study conclusions and caveats: A reported reduction in N-insertions relative to the approximately 600-donor mean was seen in an Asian-associated ancestry cluster in a later analysis. In a later analysis, TCR association rates varied by HLA locus: DRB1 most, HLA-C fewest. Altogether, 150 to 200 TCR beta chains were recorded as cytomegalovirus-associated.

The PCR was carried out with 60 Vbeta primers and 13 Jbeta primers. Sequencing used immunoSEQ multiplex PCR; TCRdb keeps in-frame clones, though not all of them. The sample holds some 96,000 clones, 77% seen once. This CDR3 is built from 15 residues. Germline V gene data show CDR1 as SGHTA and CDR2 as FQGNSA. V trimming: 4 bases; J trimming: 0 bases; junction bases outside the gene matches: 3. The chain carries TRBV7-2 and TRBJ1-1; 9 bases map to TRBD1. Sequencing was carried out using PBMCs. This receptor was identified in a female donor in good health and CMV-seronegative. CDR3 loop: CASSSRQGVNTEAFF. As DNA, the CDR3 is TGTGCCAGCAGCTCTCGACAGGGGGTGAACACTGAAGCTTTCTTT.